Detailed here is one T cell receptor beta chain. The antigen is not known. These data belong to a study of cytomegalovirus exposure and HLA in healthy donors. The PCR ran on 60 Vbeta and 13 Jbeta primers. TCRdb keeps only in-frame clones here, not all; method: immunoSEQ multiplex PCR. The repertoire includes fewer than 130,000 clones, 80% of them detected once, and 2.5% to 3% sits in the top ten. Study results and caveats: Later analysis identified 16,951 TCR beta sequences associated with HLA alleles, using a false discovery rate threshold of 0.05. Accurate HLA-A and HLA-B prediction from TCR beta sequences was reported for most subjects. Through in vitro validation, three CMV-associated chains were shown to be specific for CMV antigens. TCR beta chain V- and J-gene trimming was linked, in a later analysis, to a missense variant in DCLRE1C.

The CDR3 is made up of 15 amino acids. The germline gives CDR1 SSHAT, CDR2 FNYEAQ (reference sequence). The ends were cut back, 5 bases at V and 4 bases at J, with 15 bases in the middle. The material sequenced was PBMCs. The chain combines TRBV7-7 with TRBJ2-1; perhaps TRBD1 as D (6 bases). The origin of this receptor is a woman aged 60-75 years in good health and CMV-seropositive. This CDR3 is CASSKDGQGYNEQFF. For the CDR3, the DNA is TGTGCCAGCAGCAAGGACGGGCAGGGGTACAATGAGCAGTTCTTC.